The 10 T cell receptor beta chains below were found in one sample sequenced in a study of T cell clonality in common variable immunodeficiency. Sequencing used immunoSEQ multiplex PCR; TCRdb keeps in-frame clones, though not all of them. Recorded here are some 64,000 clones, none singletons. The sample comprised peripheral blood mononuclear cells. These receptors were taken from a person aged 18 to 75 in good health.

This clone was seen at least ten times. The observed sequence ends 3 residues before the CDR3 terminus, with the missing tail filled in from the germline J gene. This rearrangement joins TRBV19 to TRBJ2-3; D unresolved. Germline CDR1 LNHDA, CDR2 SQIVND (reference sequence). Trimming removed 4 bases at V and 5 bases at J, with 10 bases between. The CDR3 spans 13 residues. Incomplete CDR3 DNA: TGTGCCAGTAGTAGACGCGGAAAAGATACG. Translation gives CASSRRGKDT. The whole CDR3 protein is CASSRRGKDTQYF.

Many counts were recorded for this clone. The CDR3 end lies 3 residues beyond the end of the read and is filled in from the germline J gene. V usage is TRBV30 and J usage is TRBJ1-6, with unresolved D. Germline V gene sequence: CDR1 GTSNPN, CDR2 SVGIG (reference sequence). Trimming cost V 3 bases and J 9 bases, with 18 bases left between them. This CDR3 has 15 amino acids. CDR3: CAWRPGGSAGSPLHF. The part of the CDR3 DNA that was read is TGTGCCTGGAGGCCCGGAGGGAGTGCGGGTTCACCC.

This clone has a count of ten or more. With the read ending 3 residues before the CDR3 end, the germline J gene is used to fill in that end. Other DNA variants within this sample encode the same CDR3. The chain joins TRBV10-3 to TRBJ1-4, with 10 bases identical to TRBD1. Germline V gives CDR1 ENHRY, CDR2 SYGVKD. CDR3 length: 17 amino acids. V lost 3 bases, J lost 0 bases, and 4 bases stayed unmatched. The CDR3: CAISDAGTGATNEKLFF. Partial CDR3 DNA: TGTGCCATCAGTGATGCCGGGACAGGGGCAACTAATGAAAAA.

This clone was found many times. The read falls 3 residues short of the CDR3 end, and the missing part is taken from the germline J gene. The chain joins TRBV2 to TRBJ2-1; D is undetermined. The CDR3 has 14 residues. The V end was cut by 4 bases, the J end by 7 bases, with 14 bases between. The germline gives CDR1 SNHLY, CDR2 FYNNEI. The DNA read from the CDR3 is TGTGCCAGCAGTGTTGACATTTTCCGGAATGAG. Translated: CASSVDIFRNE. The whole CDR3 sequence is CASSVDIFRNEQFF.

This clone was observed many times. Read sequence stops 3 residues before the CDR3 end, and the germline J gene provides the missing end. J is TRBJ1-2 and V is TRBV18; the D is unclear. V lost 0 bases and J lost 7, with 9 bases in between. CDR3 length: 13 residues. Looked up from germline, CDR1 is KGHSH and CDR2 is LQKENI. The CDR3: CASSPPAGVGYTF. Partial CDR3 DNA: TGTGCCAGCTCACCACCGGCCGGGGTTGGC.

At least ten counts were recorded for this clone. The observed sequence ends 3 residues before the CDR3 terminus, with the missing tail filled in from the germline J gene. The genes are TRBV5-1 and TRBJ2-6; D gene uncertain. This CDR3 contains 14 residues. The germline V gene encodes CDR1 SGHRS and CDR2 YFSETQ. V lost 7 bases, J lost 1 base, and 9 bases lay in between. The CDR3 region is CASFEQSGANVLTF. Partial CDR3 DNA: TGCGCCAGCTTTGAACAGTCTGGGGCCAACGTC.

This clone was detected many times. Sequencing ends 3 residues short of the CDR3 end; the germline J gene provides the rest. The J gene is TRBJ2-4, the V gene TRBV7-6, with TRBD2 identical over 9 bases. This CDR3 has 18 residues. V trimming: 5 bases; J trimming: 8 bases; junction bases outside the gene matches: 19. The germline gives CDR1 SGHVS, CDR2 FNYEAQ. The part of the CDR3 DNA that was read is TGTGCCAGCAGCCCCTTCCCCTCGGGCGGGAGGGCCATGGACATT. It translates to CASSPFPSGGRAMDI. The entire CDR3 sequence reads CASSPFPSGGRAMDIQYF.

This clone was counted many times. The DNA ends 3 residues before the CDR3 does, and the rest of the CDR3 is filled in from the germline J gene. This chain connects TRBV20-1 to TRBJ2-3; D is unclear. The V and J ends lost 3 bases and 5 bases respectively, with 6 bases between them. The CDR3 is 11 amino acids. Germline lookup yields CDR1 DFQATT and CDR2 SNEGSKA (reference sequence). CDR3 amino acids: CSASWQDTQYF. CDR3 bases read: TGCAGTGCTAGTTGGCAAGATACG.

This clone was detected ten times or more. The observed sequence ends 3 residues before the CDR3 terminus, with the missing tail filled in from the germline J gene. The chain uses TRBV30 and TRBJ1-4; a possible D gene is TRBD1 (5 bases). Germline V gives CDR1 GTSNPN, CDR2 SVGIG (reference sequence). The V end lost 1 base, the J end lost 7 bases, and 13 bases lay between the germline ends. The CDR3 is 14 residues long. The part of the CDR3 DNA that was read is TGTGCCTGGAGTGATCTCAGGGAGGGTGAAAAA. The encoded protein is CAWSDLREGEK. The full CDR3 is CAWSDLREGEKLFF.

In its sample, this clone was seen many times. The read terminates 3 residues ahead of where the CDR3 ends, so the germline J gene completes it. The chain uses TRBV12-3 or TRBV12-4 and TRBJ2-3; 16 bases line up with TRBD2. V lost 5 bases, J lost 0 bases, and 5 bases stayed unmatched. The length of the CDR3 is 18 residues. The chain's CDR3 is CASSAGTSGGVSTDTQYF. The DNA read from the CDR3 is TGTGCCAGCAGTGCCGGGACTAGCGGGGGGGTTAGCACAGATACG.